This entry is about one T cell receptor (beta chain). Its antigen is not known. Sequencing was performed with immunoSEQ multiplex PCR; in TCRdb, only in-frame clones are kept and a portion is missing. Of under 80,000 clones listed, 86% are singletons. The data derive from a study of OX40 agonist ivuxolimab in advanced cancers. Whole-study context: Each dose-escalation patient presented with hepatocellular carcinoma, melanoma, renal cell or head and neck cancer. General study results and limits: Certain nonresponding patients likewise had low normalized T-cell clonal expansion. At 0.1 to 3.0 mg/kg, CD4+ and CD8+ blood T cells expanded clonally by week 6.

CDR3 length: 10 amino acids. The germline CDR1 and CDR2 sequences are SGHTA and FQGNSA. The V end lost 10 bases, the J end lost 3 bases, and 5 bases lay between the germline ends. The TCR was taken from an adult with an advanced solid tumor such as melanoma, head and neck, liver or kidney cancer. The chain joins TRBV7-2 to TRBJ2-3; D ambiguous. The sample consisted of CD4+ or CD8+ T cells sorted from blood, taken in a trial of the OX40 agonist ivuxolimab. CDR3 in amino acids: CAIRTDTQYF. DNA of the CDR3: TGTGCCATCCGTACAGATACGCAGTATTTT.